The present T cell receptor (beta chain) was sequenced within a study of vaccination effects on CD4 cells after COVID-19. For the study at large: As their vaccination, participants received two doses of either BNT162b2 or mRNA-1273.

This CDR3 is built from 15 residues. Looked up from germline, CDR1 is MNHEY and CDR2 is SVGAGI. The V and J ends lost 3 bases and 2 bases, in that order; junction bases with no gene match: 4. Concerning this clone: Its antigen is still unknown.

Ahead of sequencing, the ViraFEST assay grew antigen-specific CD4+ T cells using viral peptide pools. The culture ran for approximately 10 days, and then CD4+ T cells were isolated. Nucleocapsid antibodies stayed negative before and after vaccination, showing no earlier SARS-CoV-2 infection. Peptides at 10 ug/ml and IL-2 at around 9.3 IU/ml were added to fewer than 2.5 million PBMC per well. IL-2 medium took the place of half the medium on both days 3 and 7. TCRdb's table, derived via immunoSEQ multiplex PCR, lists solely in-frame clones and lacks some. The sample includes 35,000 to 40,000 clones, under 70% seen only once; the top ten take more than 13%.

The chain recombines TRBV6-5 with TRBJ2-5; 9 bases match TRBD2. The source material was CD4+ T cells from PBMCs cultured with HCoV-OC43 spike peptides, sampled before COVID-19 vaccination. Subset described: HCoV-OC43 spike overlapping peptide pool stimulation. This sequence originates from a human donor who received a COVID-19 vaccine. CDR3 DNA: TGTGCCAGCAGTTATTCAGGACTAGCGCAAGAGACCCAGTACTTC. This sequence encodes CASSYSGLAQETQYF.